This is a list of T cell receptor beta chains from one sample in a study of shared clonotypes between healthy human individuals. TCRdb's copy holds only in-frame clones and misses some; the assay was immunoSEQ multiplex PCR. This repertoire shows over 1.4 million clones, around 97% found once; its top ten account for over 1%. Source material: naive CD4+ T cells sorted from blood. These receptors came from a young man in good health. CDR3s include the opening cysteine and the closing phenylalanine or tryptophan.

V	J	CDR3
TRBV5-5	TRBJ2-1	CASSYRTQPRYEQFF
TRBV6-6	TRBJ2-5	CASGTFRGDKETQYF
TRBV5-4	TRBJ2-7	CASSLAAVESYEQYF
TRBV14	TRBJ1-5	CASSQDNGQGNQPQHF
TRBV7-9	TRBJ1-3	CASALGNTIYF
TRBV27	TRBJ2-2	CASTVQTSGTGELFF
TRBV5-1	TRBJ2-1	CASSSGTSGTNEQFF
TRBV6-5	TRBJ2-6	CASKGRNSGANVLTF
TRBV5-1	TRBJ2-1	CASSLPGTSGISEQFF
TRBV7-6	TRBJ2-7	CASTLARDYEQYF
TRBV28	TRBJ1-1	CASSFLRDRTEAFF
TRBV4-3	TRBJ1-4	CASSQDIQGAMINEKLFF
TRBV7-8	TRBJ2-7	CASSLLIMTGGEQYF
TRBV9	TRBJ2-2	CASSGIRTGGTGELFF
TRBV29-1	TRBJ2-7	CSARSRVYEQYF
TRBV9	TRBJ2-7	CASSAYQGAGEQYF
TRBV5-1	TRBJ1-2	CASSLEGSYGYTF
TRBV9	TRBJ2-5	CASSVDGETQYF
TRBV15	TRBJ1-5	CATGGTRDRGLVDQPQHF
TRBV2	TRBJ2-5	CASTIFGGQETQYF
TRBV20-1	TRBJ2-7	CSAIDGYEQYF
TRBV28	TRBJ1-1	CASSSPRGTEAFF
TRBV23-1	TRBJ1-5	CASSQRWTGRNQPQHF
TRBV5-6	TRBJ2-7	CASSLTGYEQYF
TRBV18	TRBJ2-3	CASSPPGSSDTQYF
TRBV19	TRBJ2-7	CASSIGAGYEQYF
TRBV9	TRBJ1-4	CASSVAGGQGEEKLFF
TRBV10-3	TRBJ2-2	CAIGQGAGELFF
TRBV7-8	TRBJ2-3	CASSPTSSRTDTQYF
TRBV9	TRBJ2-2	CASSSQGTGELFF
TRBV6-5	TRBJ2-3	CASSYRQRVTDTQYF
TRBV5-1	TRBJ2-3	CASSLVGRDSTDTQYF
TRBV5-4	TRBJ2-7	CASSFRGQGISEQYF
TRBV6-5	TRBJ2-3	CASRTKQRGTDTQYF
TRBV5-1	TRBJ2-1	CASSKSGVWNEQFF
TRBV6-6	TRBJ1-5	CASSYSTGFSNQPQHF
TRBV15	TRBJ1-5	CATQGGNQPQHF
TRBV15	TRBJ1-2	CATSRRVMHGYTF
TRBV18	TRBJ1-1	CASSPSRTGLNPPEAFF
TRBV21-1	TRBJ2-7	CASTTCGPAETYYEQYF
TRBV2	TRBJ2-3	CASSLQRGADTQYF
TRBV5-1	TRBJ2-7	CATKPGTSGWATYEQYF
TRBV5-4	TRBJ2-3	CASSFKRVQLDTQYF
TRBV9	TRBJ2-2	CASSVGGMAGELFF
TRBV28	TRBJ2-3	CASSLVSDTQYF
TRBV12-5	TRBJ2-5	CASQLAGGSETQYF
TRBV2	TRBJ2-6	CASGRGSGANVLTF
TRBV5-6	TRBJ2-7	CASSTPGPNPSYEQYF